One and the same sample provided the 30 T cell receptor beta chains below, sequenced in a study of human T cells and chemical hapten exposure. TCRdb re-derived calls from the RACE reads in MiXCR, one entry per CDR3 protein. The repertoire holds some 350,000 distinct CDR3 sequences, about 6.3% seen once, with 4.5% to 6% in the top ten. Time point indicated: patch test 2, 6 weeks after DPC sensitization. Sample treatment: therapeutic diphenylcyclopropenone sensitization with weekly scalp DPC. Sequencing was performed on whole blood, taken in connection with sensitization to the hapten diphenylcyclopropenone (DPC). The receptors were sampled from a woman younger than 35 with alopecia areata. Some clones in this sample may be carry-over from other donors' samples.

This clonotype was detected a few times. The chain uses TRBV20-1 and TRBJ1-2, with 7 nucleotides matching TRBD1. The CDR3 sequence is 12 residues long. Germline V gene data show CDR1 as DFQATT and CDR2 as SNEGSKA (reference sequence). The V and J ends lost 1 base and 6 bases, in that order; junction bases with no gene match: 2. DNA of the CDR3: TGCAGTGCTAGAGTAGGGGGCGATGGCTACACCTTC. Translating it yields CSARVGGDGYTF.

This clonotype turned up a few times. This rearrangement joins TRBV20-1 to TRBJ2-4; 13 positions agree with TRBD2. The V segment lost 5 bases and the J segment 0 bases; nucleotides outside the gene matches: 7. This CDR3 has 17 amino acids. Germline values: CDR1 DFQATT, CDR2 SNEGSKA (reference sequence). The CDR3 reads CSALPGLAGLAKNIQYF. DNA for the CDR3: TGCAGTGCTCTCCCGGGACTAGCGGGGTTAGCCAAAAACATTCAGTACTTC.

The chain carries TRBV7-8 and TRBJ1-6; 9 nucleotides line up with TRBD1. The CDR3 runs to 15 residues. Germline V gives CDR1 SGHVS, CDR2 FQNEAQ. V was clipped by 5 bases and J by 9 bases; unmatched bases: 8. As DNA, the CDR3 is TGTGCCAGCAGCCCCCGGACAGGGGAAGGTTCACCCCTCCACTTT. Translated, it gives CASSPRTGEGSPLHF. Drawing the rest from reference TRBV7-8 and TRBJ1-6, the complete variable domain is GAGVSQSPRYKVAKRGQDVALRCDPISGHVSLFWYQQALGQGPEFLTYFQNEAQLDKSGLPSDRFFAERPEGSVSTLKIQRTQQEDSAVYLCASSPRTGEGSPLHFGNGTRLTVT.

The chain couples TRBV9 to TRBJ2-5; 10 positions agree with TRBD2. The CDR3 has 16 amino acids. J lost 1 base, V lost 0 bases, and 3 bases had no gene match. Germline loops: CDR1 SGDLS, CDR2 YYNGEE. The CDR3 loop is CASSVGWTSGQETQYF. The CDR3 bases are TGTGCCAGCAGCGTAGGTTGGACTAGCGGCCAAGAGACCCAGTACTTC.

This clonotype was counted many times. The rearrangement joins TRBV6-6 to TRBJ1-1; 11 positions agree with TRBD1. Looked up from germline, CDR1 is MNHNY and CDR2 is SVGAGI (reference sequence). This CDR3 has 15 amino acids. Unmatched junction bases numbered 13, after V lost 2 bases and J lost 14 bases. The chain's CDR3 is CASSYPFSGTGGAFF. DNA of the CDR3: TGTGCCAGCAGTTACCCATTCTCCGGGACAGGGGGAGCCTTCTTT.

A few counts support this clonotype. The CDR3 here is CASSLVKTSGGAGTDTQYF. As DNA, the CDR3 is TGTGCCAGCAGTTTAGTAAAGACTAGCGGGGGGGCCGGCACAGATACGCAGTATTTT. The chain couples TRBV12-3 or TRBV12-4 to TRBJ2-3; 14 nucleotides line up with TRBD2. Losses at the gene ends were 1 base for V and 1 base for J; bases not matched to a gene: 7. The CDR3 is 19 amino acids.

This clonotype was observed at least ten times. The rearrangement uses TRBV6-1 and TRBJ1-4; D is perhaps TRBD1 (5 bases). Trimming removed 1 base from V and 6 bases from J, with 12 bases in between. Germline CDR1 is MNHNS and CDR2 is SASEGT. The CDR3 sequence is 15 residues long. CDR3 sequence (DNA): TGTGCCAGCAGTGAAGTGGCCGGGGCGGATGAAAAACTGTTTTTT. It yields the protein CASSEVAGADEKLFF.

This clonotype was observed many times. V and J are TRBV6-2 or TRBV6-3 and TRBJ2-7; no clear D gene. The germline V gene has CDR1 MNHEY and CDR2 SVGEGT. This CDR3 has 12 amino acids. Trimming took off 9 bases at V and 0 bases at J, with 9 bases between the two ends. CDR3: CASGLPSYEQYF. In nucleotides, the CDR3 is TGTGCCAGTGGGCTACCCTCCTACGAGCAGTACTTC.

This clonotype was counted a few times. This chain joins TRBV5-1 and TRBJ2-2; perhaps TRBD1 as D (5 bases). The CDR3 has 14 amino acids. The V gene lost 1 base and the J gene lost 5 bases, with 9 bases spanning the gap. Germline V lookup: CDR1 SGHRS, CDR2 YFSETQ. The chain's CDR3 is CASSLMQGTGELFF. The CDR3, as DNA: TGCGCCAGCAGCTTGATGCAGGGAACCGGGGAGCTGTTTTTT.

There are many counts of this clonotype. The chain uses TRBV29-1 and TRBJ1-4; maybe TRBD1 (5 bases). V lost 4 bases and J 5 bases, leaving 11 bases between the germline ends. The length of the CDR3 is 13 residues. Germline CDR1 and CDR2: SQVTM and ANQGSEA. CDR3 sequence reads: CSVVVGVNEKLFF. The CDR3 DNA reads TGCAGCGTTGTTGTAGGGGTGAATGAAAAACTGTTTTTT.

This clonotype was picked up a small number of times. The chain joins TRBV9 to TRBJ1-1, with TRBD1 as a possible D gene (5 bases). Germline CDR1 SGDLS, CDR2 YYNGEE. V shed 2 bases and J shed 7 bases, with 18 bases lying between them. There are 15 residues in the CDR3. As DNA, the CDR3 is TGTGCCAGCAGCGTCTCTGACAGAATATGGTATGAAGCTTTCTTT. Translated, it gives CASSVSDRIWYEAFF. The full variable domain, completed using reference TRBV9 and TRBJ1-1, is DSGVTQTPKHLITATGQRVTLRCSPRSGDLSVYWYQQSLDQGLQFLIQYYNGEERAKGNILERFSAQQFPDLHSELNLSSLELGDSALYFCASSVSDRIWYEAFFGQGTRLTVV.

This clonotype turned up a few times. This chain uses TRBV5-1 with TRBJ2-1; 7 bases agree with TRBD1. This CDR3 contains 15 residues. Germline V gives CDR1 SGHRS, CDR2 YFSETQ. The ends lost 4 bases at V and 2 bases at J; junction bases unmatched: 6. The CDR3 sequence: CASSRTGAAYNEQFF. The CDR3, as DNA: TGCGCCAGCAGCCGGACAGGCGCTGCCTACAATGAGCAGTTCTTC.

V and J are TRBV6-4 and TRBJ1-5; maybe TRBD1 (5 bases). V was pared by 6 bases and J by 5 bases, with 23 bases between. The length of the CDR3 is 17 residues. Germline V gene data show CDR1 as MRHNA and CDR2 as SNTAGT. Here the CDR3 reads CASSTHKTGDIHQPQHF. Here the CDR3 DNA reads TGTGCCAGCAGCACTCATAAAACAGGAGACATTCATCAGCCCCAGCATTTT.

This clonotype has only a few counts. This chain uses TRBV7-2 with TRBJ2-3; D gene unclear. The V gene's germline CDR1 is SGHTA and CDR2 FQGNSA. The CDR3 covers 15 residues. V shed 3 bases and J shed 2 bases, with 12 bases lying between them. The CDR3 is CASSFPPTSTDTQYF. Here the CDR3 DNA reads TGTGCCAGCAGCTTCCCTCCGACTTCCACAGATACGCAGTATTTT.

V gene TRBV12-3 or TRBV12-4 combines with J gene TRBJ1-6; 7 bases map to TRBD1. The CDR3 spans 17 residues. Trimming cost V 5 bases and J 5 bases; bases outside gene matches: 12. CDR3 bases: TGTGCCAGCAGTCCCTACCTTGGACAGGATCATAATTCACCCCTCCACTTT. This codes for CASSPYLGQDHNSPLHF.

There are a few counts of this clonotype. The chain carries TRBV12-3 or TRBV12-4 and TRBJ2-3; D unresolved. The CDR3 has 11 residues. Trimming pared 6 bases from V and 6 bases from J, leaving 7 bases between. The CDR3 loop reads CASSIQDTQYF. CDR3 in DNA: TGTGCCAGCAGCATTCAGGATACGCAGTATTTT.

This clonotype was recorded a few times. This rearrangement joins TRBV6-1 to TRBJ1-2, with TRBD1 identical over 7 bases. Germline CDR1 is MNHNS and CDR2 is SASEGT. The CDR3 is made up of 18 amino acids. V gave up 4 bases and J gave up 2 bases; unmatched junction bases: 16. The CDR3 is CASSVSPGQSFPNYGYTF. The CDR3 DNA reads TGTGCCAGCAGTGTGAGCCCGGGACAGTCGTTCCCCAACTATGGCTACACCTTC.

This clonotype was counted ten times or more. The J gene is TRBJ1-1, the V gene TRBV2; the D is unclear. Germline CDR1 is SNHLY and CDR2 is FYNNEI. The germline V and J ends were trimmed by 2 bases and 3 bases, with 16 bases remaining between them. This CDR3 comprises 16 residues. In DNA, the CDR3 is TGTGCCAGCAGTGAACGTAGGTTGTCGGTGGACACTGAAGCTTTCTTT. Its protein product is CASSERRLSVDTEAFF.

This clonotype was seen at least ten times. The chain uses TRBV29-1 and TRBJ2-2; TRBD1 matches at 7 bases. Germline V lookup: CDR1 SQVTM, CDR2 ANQGSEA. V trimming: 6 bases; J trimming: 4 bases; junction bases outside the gene matches: 5. This CDR3 contains 13 residues. The CDR3 region is CSVGDRATGELFF. The CDR3 DNA reads TGCAGCGTGGGCGACAGGGCCACCGGGGAGCTGTTTTTT.

This clonotype has ten or more counts. J is TRBJ1-5 and V is TRBV10-3; 8 bases are shared with TRBD1. Germline V gene lookup returns CDR1 ENHRY and CDR2 SYGVKD. This CDR3 is built from 16 residues. With 4 bases clipped from V and 4 bases from J, the junction kept 9 bases outside the gene matches. The CDR3 loop reads CAISASPTGVNQPQHF. CDR3 nucleotides: TGTGCCATCAGTGCGTCCCCGACAGGGGTTAATCAGCCCCAGCATTTT.

This clonotype appeared a few times. The chain is built from TRBV9 and TRBJ1-1; TRBD1 matches 7 bases. From germline, CDR1 is SGDLS and CDR2 YYNGEE. Unmatched junction bases numbered 2, after V lost 0 bases and J lost 6 bases. This CDR3 has 13 amino acids. The CDR3 is CASSVEQGSEAFF. CDR3 DNA: TGTGCCAGCAGCGTAGAACAGGGGTCTGAAGCTTTCTTT.

This clonotype was observed a few times. CDR3 coding DNA: TGCGCCAGCAGCTTGGTTAGCACAAGCCCTAGCACAGATACGCAGTATTTT. It codes for CASSLVSTSPSTDTQYF. The chain employs TRBV5-1 and TRBJ2-3; no clear D gene. Germline V gene data show CDR1 as SGHRS and CDR2 as YFSETQ. CDR3 length equals 17 residues. The V end lost 0 bases, the J end lost 0 bases, and 14 bases lay between the germline ends. Variable domain in full (rest from reference TRBV5-1 and TRBJ2-3): KAGVTQTPRYLIKTRGQQVTLSCSPISGHRSVSWYQQTPGQGLQFLFEYFSETQRNKGNFPGRFSGRQFSNSRSEMNVSTLELGDSALYLCASSLVSTSPSTDTQYFGPGTRLTVL.

In its sample, this clonotype was seen a few times. CDR3 protein: CANTTGGNGYTF. In DNA, the CDR3 is TGTGCCAATACGACAGGGGGCAATGGCTACACCTTC. This chain connects TRBV2 to TRBJ1-2; 10 bases map to TRBD1. J lost 6 bases, V lost 10 bases, and 5 bases had no gene match. The CDR3 has 12 residues. CDR1 is SNHLY, CDR2 FYNNEI, per germline.

The rearrangement joins TRBV29-1 to TRBJ2-1; the match to TRBD2 covers 12 bases. Germline CDR1 reads SQVTM; CDR2 reads ANQGSEA. The CDR3 totals 14 residues. J lost 2 bases, V lost 7 bases, and 3 bases had no gene match. The CDR3 sequence is CSAGLAGTYNEQFF. CDR3 in DNA: TGCAGCGCTGGACTAGCGGGGACCTACAATGAGCAGTTCTTC.

There are a few counts of this clonotype. This chain joins TRBV7-9 and TRBJ2-3; D assignment may be TRBD1 or TRBD2 (5 bases each). The germline gives CDR1 SEHNR, CDR2 FQNEAQ (reference sequence). V lost 5 bases and J lost 3, with 24 bases in between. There are 18 residues in the CDR3. The CDR3 DNA follows: TGTGCCAGCAGCACTAGGCCCTCTCCCAGGGTCGGTACAGATACGCAGTATTTT. Protein product: CASSTRPSPRVGTDTQYF.

This clonotype has a count of ten or more. V is TRBV28 and J is TRBJ1-2; D is possibly TRBD1 (5 bases). CDR1 and CDR2 (germline): MDHEN, SYDVKM. Between the trimmed V and J ends, which lost 5 bases and 8 bases, there was a span of 18 bases. The CDR3 contains 14 residues. As DNA, the CDR3 is TGTGCCAGCAGTAACAGGAAGGGAGTAGTCGGCTACACCTTC. This encodes CASSNRKGVVGYTF.

This clonotype was counted a few times. Here the CDR3 reads CASRPLTGARKNTGELFF. CDR3 DNA: TGTGCCAGTCGACCCTTGACAGGGGCTCGTAAAAACACCGGGGAGCTGTTTTTT. The V call is TRBV5-6, the J call TRBJ2-2; TRBD1 agrees at 8 bases. The J segment lost 2 bases and the V segment lost 8 bases, leaving 17 bases of the junction unmatched. Germline CDR1 and CDR2: SGHDT and YYEEEE. The CDR3 has 18 residues.

This clonotype was detected ten times or more. CDR3 sequence: CASSPEYYGYTF. CDR3 coding DNA: TGTGCCAGCAGCCCAGAATACTATGGCTACACCTTC. The chain uses TRBV7-2 and TRBJ1-2, with unresolved D. The CDR3 covers 12 residues. The ends were cut back, 5 bases at V and 3 bases at J, with 7 bases in the middle. Germline V gene lookup returns CDR1 SGHTA and CDR2 FQGNSA.

The CDR3 nucleotides are TGTGCCAGTGCGGTCCGGGACCCTGCCTTCGGGCAGTACTTC. Protein product: CASAVRDPAFGQYF. The chain has TRBV6-5 and TRBJ2-7; D is perhaps TRBD1 or TRBD2 (5 bases each). V was cut by 9 bases and J by 9 bases, with 24 bases left in between. The CDR3 loop spans 14 amino acids. The germline CDR1 and CDR2 sequences are MNHEY and SVGAGI.

This clonotype was detected only a few times. J is TRBJ2-3 and V is TRBV7-2, with TRBD2 as a possible D gene (5 bases). Germline assignment: CDR1 SGHTA and CDR2 FQGNSA. The V end lost 5 bases, the J end lost 0 bases, and 12 bases lay between the germline ends. The CDR3 runs to 15 residues. DNA of the CDR3: TGTGCCAGCAGCCGTGACTACCTGAGCACAGATACGCAGTATTTT. The encoded protein is CASSRDYLSTDTQYF.